Reported below is one TCR beta chain. The germline V gene encodes CDR1 MGHRA and CDR2 YSYEKL. CDR3 length equals 15 residues. V lost 7 bases and J 2 bases, leaving 17 bases between the germline ends. The source of the sample is a study of blood T cell repertoires in COVID-19. Profiling relied on immunoSEQ multiplex PCR, and the TCRdb table lists in-frame clones only, not all of them. This table holds 250,000 or so clones, about four fifths found once. The receptor comes from a man aged 25 to 45 who had recovered from COVID-19. The sample was peripheral blood. The chain carries TRBV4-1 and TRBJ1-2; D unresolved. In DNA, the CDR3 is TGCGCCAGCACAATATCAGGATCATCGAACTATGGCTACACCTTC. Its translation is CASTISGSSNYGYTF.